This TCR beta chain appears in the sequencing data of a study of T cells and Merkel cell carcinoma outcomes. Sequencing used immunoSEQ multiplex PCR; TCRdb keeps in-frame clones, though not all of them. This table holds several thousand clones, 70% to 90% found once. This CDR3 has 19 amino acids. Whole-study findings and limits: Merkel cell carcinoma outcomes were reportedly predicted by repertoire and T-cell density.

This clone has just a few counts. Antigen: not known. Source material: tumor tissue from Merkel cell carcinoma. The chain carries TRBV21-1 and TRBJ1-2; TRBD1 is the table's D call, not checked against the DNA. TRBV21-1 is reported as a pseudogene. The origin of this receptor is a human donor with Merkel cell carcinoma. This CDR3 reads CASSEKTLSWTGCSYGYTF. CDR3 in DNA: TGTGCCAGCAGCGAAAAAACCCTAAGTTGGACAGGCTGCAGCTATGGCTACACCTTC.